This T cell receptor beta chain was sequenced in a study of metastatic and nonmetastatic thyroid tumors. Study-wide context: For malignant and benign thyroid patients, tumor or nodule tissue and blood were the sources whose repertoires were compared. General study results and limits: Malignant tumors reportedly showed significantly higher TCR beta diversity than benign nodules in both blood and tumor.

Among the patients, none had received any treatment before thyroid surgery. Original processing notes: Researchers built a distant-metastasis classifier for papillary thyroid cancer that drew on CDR3 differences across clinicopathological groups. Via MiXCR, TCRdb re-called the PCR reads. V and J calls and clone size were set by TCRdb, not the authors. This table holds tens of thousands of clones, roughly 24% found once. With regard to this clone: No antigen is known for it. A much more abundant neighbour one base away suggests this may be a read error.

This CDR3 comprises 14 residues. The germline V gene encodes CDR1 DFQATT and CDR2 SNEGSKA (reference sequence). V lost 0 bases and J 7 bases, leaving 16 bases between the germline ends. The sequencing input was tumor tissue. The sequence derives from a female donor with papillary thyroid cancer or a benign thyroid nodule (not recorded which). Some clones in this sample may be carry-over from other donors' samples. V usage is TRBV20-1 and J usage is TRBJ2-7; TRBD2 might be the D (6 bases). The CDR3 DNA sequence: TGCAGTGCTAGAGAGGCCAGGTGGGACTGGGAGCAGTACTTC. Protein sequence: CSAREARWDWEQYF.